Described below is a single TCR beta chain sequence and its context. What it binds is unknown. Looked up from germline, CDR1 is LNHDA and CDR2 is SQIVND (reference sequence). V lost 3 bases and J lost 5, with 10 bases in between. The CDR3 is made up of 13 amino acids. These data originate in a study of cytomegalovirus exposure and HLA in healthy donors. Study-wide background: A preliminary data release comprised 91 million or so unique TCRs obtained from HLA-typed donors.

PCR employed 60 Vbeta and 13 Jbeta primers. This table comes from immunoSEQ multiplex PCR, and its TCRdb copy is limited to in-frame clones, with some not included. The sample lists about 150,000 clones, around three quarters occurring once. Study-level results: In vitro work confirmed that three CMV-associated chains recognize CMV antigens.

Healthy bone marrow donors supplied every sample. The genes are TRBV19 and TRBJ1-2; D unresolved. The receptor was derived from a middle-aged man in good health and CMV-seropositive. The sequenced material came from PBMCs. The CDR3 DNA sequence: TGTGCCAGTAGTATCAATTGGGAGTATGGCTACACCTTC. It translates to CASSINWEYGYTF.